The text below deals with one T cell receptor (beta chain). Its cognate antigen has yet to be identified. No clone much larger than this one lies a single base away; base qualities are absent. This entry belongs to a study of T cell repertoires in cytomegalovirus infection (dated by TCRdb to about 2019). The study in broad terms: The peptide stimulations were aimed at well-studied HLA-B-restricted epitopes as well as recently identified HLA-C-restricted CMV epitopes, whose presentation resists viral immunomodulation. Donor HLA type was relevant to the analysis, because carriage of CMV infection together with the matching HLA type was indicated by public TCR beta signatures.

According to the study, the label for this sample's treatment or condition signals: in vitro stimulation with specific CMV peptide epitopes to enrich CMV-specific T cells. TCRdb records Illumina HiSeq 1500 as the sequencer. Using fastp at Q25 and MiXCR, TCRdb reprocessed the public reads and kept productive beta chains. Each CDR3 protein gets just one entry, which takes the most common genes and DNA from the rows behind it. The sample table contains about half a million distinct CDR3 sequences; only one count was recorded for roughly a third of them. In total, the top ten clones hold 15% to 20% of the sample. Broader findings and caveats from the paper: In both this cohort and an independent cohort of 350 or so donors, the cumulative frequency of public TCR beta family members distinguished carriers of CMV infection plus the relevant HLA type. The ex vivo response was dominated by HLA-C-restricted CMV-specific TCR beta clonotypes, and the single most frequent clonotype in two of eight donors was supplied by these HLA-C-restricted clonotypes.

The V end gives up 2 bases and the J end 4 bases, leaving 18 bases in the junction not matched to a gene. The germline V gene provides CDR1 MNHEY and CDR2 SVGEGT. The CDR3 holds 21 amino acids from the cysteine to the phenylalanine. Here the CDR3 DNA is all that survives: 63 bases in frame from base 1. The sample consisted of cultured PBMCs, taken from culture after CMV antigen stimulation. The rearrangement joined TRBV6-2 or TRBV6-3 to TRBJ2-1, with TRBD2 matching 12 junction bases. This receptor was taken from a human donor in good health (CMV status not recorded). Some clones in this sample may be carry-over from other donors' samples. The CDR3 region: CASSYQNELAGGQILYNEQFF. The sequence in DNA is TGTGCCAGCAGTTACCAGAACGAACTAGCGGGAGGACAGATACTATACAATGAGCAGTTCTTC.